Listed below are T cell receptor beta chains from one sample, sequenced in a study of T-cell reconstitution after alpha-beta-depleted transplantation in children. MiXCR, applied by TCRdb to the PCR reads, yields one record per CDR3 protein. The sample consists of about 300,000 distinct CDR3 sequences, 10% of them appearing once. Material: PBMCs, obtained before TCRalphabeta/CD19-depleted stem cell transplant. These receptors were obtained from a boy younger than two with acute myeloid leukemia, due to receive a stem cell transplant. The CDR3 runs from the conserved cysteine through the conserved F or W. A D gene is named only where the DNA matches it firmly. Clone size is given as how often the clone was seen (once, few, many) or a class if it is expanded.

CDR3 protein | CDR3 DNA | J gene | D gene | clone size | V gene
CASSFWDRPYNEQFF | TGTGCCAGCAGCTTTTGGGACAGGCCTTACAATGAGCAGTTCTTC | TRBJ2-1 | TRBD1 | many | TRBV5-6
CATSVRGLYEQYF | TGTGCCACCAGTGTCCGGGGTCTCTACGAGCAGTACTTC | TRBJ2-7 | . | many | TRBV24-1
CASSLVGRGGTDTQYF | TGTGCCAGCAGCTTAGTGGGGCGGGGTGGGACAGATACGCAGTATTTT | TRBJ2-3 | . | many | TRBV7-2
CASIGTSGISPLHF | TGTGCCAGCATAGGGACGTCTGGAATTTCACCCCTCCACTTT | TRBJ1-6 | . | many | TRBV28
CASSQRAGVQVAFF | TGTGCCAGCAGCCAGAGGGCGGGGGTCCAGGTGGCTTTCTTT | TRBJ1-1 | . | many | TRBV7-6
CSAKAPGGSNTGELFF | TGCAGTGCTAAGGCCCCCGGAGGGAGCAACACCGGGGAGCTGTTTTTT | TRBJ2-2 | . | many | TRBV20-1
CASSQDTGGTEAFF | TGTGCCAGCAGCCAAGATACAGGGGGCACTGAAGCTTTCTTT | TRBJ1-1 | TRBD1 | many | TRBV4-2
CASNPGGGGYEQYF | TGTGCCAGCAACCCAGGTGGTGGTGGCTACGAGCAGTACTTC | TRBJ2-7 | . | many | TRBV11-2
CSARLATNTGELFF | TGCAGTGCGAGACTAGCAACTAACACCGGGGAGCTGTTTTTT | TRBJ2-2 | TRBD2 | many | TRBV20-1
CASSWTSGNIQYF | TGCGCCAGCAGCTGGACTAGCGGGAACATTCAGTACTTC | TRBJ2-4 | TRBD2 | many | TRBV5-1
CASSIEGRAYEQYF | TGTGCCAGTAGTATAGAGGGCAGGGCCTACGAGCAGTACTTC | TRBJ2-7 | . | once | TRBV19
CSARSGGMNTEAFF | TGCAGTGCTCGGTCGGGGGGGATGAACACTGAAGCTTTCTTT | TRBJ1-1 | . | many | TRBV20-1
CASSVLPNADTQYF | TGTGCCAGCAGCGTACTCCCGAATGCAGATACGCAGTATTTT | TRBJ2-3 | . | many | TRBV9
CASSSGTGDNF | TGTGCCAGCAGCTCCGGGACAGGGGACAACTTC | TRBJ2-7 | TRBD1 | many | TRBV7-8
CASSQWTVSNEQFF | TGCGCCAGCAGCCAGTGGACGGTCTCTAATGAGCAGTTCTTC | TRBJ2-1 | . | many | TRBV5-1
CASGTSGGTDTQYF | TGTGCCAGCGGAACTAGCGGGGGCACAGATACGCAGTATTTT | TRBJ2-3 | TRBD2 | few | TRBV7-3
CASSLSSVLGEQYF | TGTGCCAGCAGCCTATCATCCGTACTGGGGGAGCAGTACTTC | TRBJ2-7 | . | many | TRBV7-9